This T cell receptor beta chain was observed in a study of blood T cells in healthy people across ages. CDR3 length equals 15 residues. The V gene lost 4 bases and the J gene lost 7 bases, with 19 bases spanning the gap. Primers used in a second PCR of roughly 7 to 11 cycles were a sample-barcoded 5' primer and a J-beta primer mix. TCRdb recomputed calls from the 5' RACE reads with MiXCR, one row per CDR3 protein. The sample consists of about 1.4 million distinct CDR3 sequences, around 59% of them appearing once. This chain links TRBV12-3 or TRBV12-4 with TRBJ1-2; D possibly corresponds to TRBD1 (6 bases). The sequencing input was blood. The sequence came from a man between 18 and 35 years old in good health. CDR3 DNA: TGTGCCAGCAGTTGGGGAAGACAGGACCCCGGTGGCTACACCTTC. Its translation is CASSWGRQDPGGYTF.